This T cell receptor beta chain was retrieved from a study of vaccination and CD4 T cells after COVID-19 (dated by TCRdb to between 2021 and 2022). General notes on the study: In the convalescent cohort there were six males and four females, among whom were two Hispanic individuals, seven Caucasians, two Asians and one multiracial person. Participants got two doses of the Pfizer-BioNTech BNT162b2 vaccine (n=8) or two doses of the Moderna mRNA-1273 vaccine (n=2). Post-COVID blood samples from convalescent patients were collected a median of roughly 100 days after diagnosis, with a range of about 35 to 180 days. Post-vaccine blood samples were obtained a median of around 67 days after the second vaccine dose, with a range of roughly 13 to 250 days. For stimulating the cultures, overlapping spike peptide pools were used, derived from SARS-CoV-2 as well as from the common cold coronaviruses HCoV-NL63, HCoV-OC43 and HCoV-229E. In control cultures, a CEFX viral epitope pool was used as positive control, an HIV-1 Nef peptide pool was used as negative control, or no peptide was added. In ten to eleven COVID-19 convalescent patients and a few infection-naive healthy vaccine recipients, the spike-specific CD4+ TCR repertoire before mRNA vaccination was compared with the repertoire after mRNA vaccination.

Library method: PCR. DNA from cultured CD4+ T cells was subjected to TCR sequencing with the Oncomine TCR Beta short-read assay at the Johns Hopkins FTIC core. Genomic DNA was extracted from the cultured CD4+ T cells with the QIAamp micro DNA kit. Oncomine TCR Beta libraries from cultured CD4+ T cells were pooled with unique dual indexes and sequenced on an Illumina iSeq 100. As for how the authors treated the data: Non-productive sequences were removed, and CDR3s not starting with C, not ending with F or W, or shorter than 7 amino acids were discarded. The MANAFEST web application was used to identify antigen-specific clonotypes by comparing peptide-stimulated wells against reference wells and other culture wells. An FDR below 0.05, an odds ratio above 5, and a productive frequency above 0.1% in at least two of three replicate wells were required for clones to be considered positive. A clonotype counted as cross-reactive if it showed significant expansion both in the SARS-CoV-2 spike wells and in at least one common cold coronavirus spike condition. CDR3 homology was assessed with Levenshtein distances (stringdist) and unrooted phylogenetic trees (ape) in R version 3.6.1. In TCRdb, the public reads were trimmed at Q25 with fastp and aligned with MiXCR, with productive beta chains retained. CDR3 protein duplicates are merged, each entry listing the most common genes and DNA. None of the V and J calls come from the authors' own analysis; TCRdb made them. Present in this sample are about 20,000 distinct CDR3 sequences, 42% of which were seen just once. Jointly, the top ten make up 25% to 35% of the sample.

With respect to this clonotype: This receptor's antigen is unknown. No clone much larger than this one lies a single base away; base qualities are absent.

The treatment or condition label for this specimen denotes: approximately nine-day PBMC culture with coronavirus spike peptide pools or control peptides (ViraFEST assay). To expand antigen-specific T cells with peptide pools and then pick out the expanded clonotypes through TCR sequencing, the study relied on the ViraFEST assay. The absence of prior SARS-CoV-2 infection in healthy vaccine recipients was confirmed by negative nucleocapsid antibody tests before and after vaccination. Each well held around 2.1 million PBMCs cultured with approximately 10 ug/ml peptide pools in IMDM containing approximately 5% human AB serum and 7.5 to 10 IU/ml IL-2. On days 3 and 7, half of the culture medium was replaced with fresh IL-2-containing medium. After roughly 9 days of culture, CD4+ T cells were isolated by negative selection with the EasySep CD4+ T cell isolation kit. Ficoll-Paque Plus gradient centrifugation was used to isolate PBMCs from whole blood, and the isolated PBMCs were then either used fresh or cryopreserved at -140C. In general, triplicate wells were set up for every culture condition.

The research as a whole found: In convalescent patients, nearly all vaccine-specific clones (304 of 307) were found to be mono-reactive for SARS-CoV-2 spike rather than cross-reactive with common cold coronaviruses. The median number of SARS-CoV-2-reactive clonotypes rose from around 21 after infection to around 40 after vaccination, but the change was not significant. In convalescent patients, a median roughly 85% of post-vaccine SARS-CoV-2-reactive clones were detected only after vaccination, and vaccine-specific priming was suggested by this finding. Only a relatively small number of convalescent patients were included in the study, and early timepoints following natural infection were not analyzed.

Trimming takes 0 bases from V and 9 bases from J, and the germline ends sit 12 bases apart. Inclusive of the bounding cysteine and phenylalanine, the CDR3 is 14 residues long. The DNA shown is the 42-base CDR3, in frame from base 1. CDR1 MNHEY and CDR2 SVGAGI are derived from the germline V gene. Specimen: CD4+ T cells from blood, cultured in vitro, collected before SARS-CoV-2 vaccination. The chain is made from TRBV6-5 and TRBJ2-4; TRBD1 could be the D gene, as 5 bases match. This receptor was taken from a human donor who received a COVID-19 vaccine. In nucleotides, the sequence is TGTGCCAGCAGTTACTCTCGCGGAAGGGGCATTCAGTACTTC. This yields the protein CASSYSRGRGIQYF.